These 21 T cell receptor beta chains were sequenced from one sample in a study of blood T cell repertoires in COVID-19. Data came from immunoSEQ multiplex PCR; TCRdb stores just in-frame clones and leaves some out. The sample carries about 370,000 clones, 85% to 90% recorded once. Source material: PBMCs or T cells enriched from blood (not recorded which). The receptors derive from a man younger than 35 who had recovered from COVID-19.

This clone was picked up one time. The chain couples TRBV18 to TRBJ1-5; D may be TRBD1 (5 bases). This CDR3 has 14 amino acids. The V end lost 4 bases, the J end lost 2 bases, and 9 bases lay between the germline ends. From germline, CDR1 is KGHSH and CDR2 LQKENI. CDR3 DNA: TGTGCCAGCTCACTTGAGACAGGCAATCAGCCCCAGCATTTT. Translated, it gives CASSLETGNQPQHF. Supplemented by reference TRBV18 and TRBJ1-5, the full variable domain reads NAGVMQNPRHLVRRRGQEARLRCSPMKGHSHVYWYRQLPEEGLKFMVYLQKENIIDESGMPKERFSAEFPKEGPSILRIQQVVRGDSAAYFCASSLETGNQPQHFGDGTRLSIL.

This chain joins TRBV10-3 and TRBJ2-5; possibly TRBD1 for D (5 bases). With 11 bases removed from V and 4 bases from J, the gap between germline ends came to 14 bases. The CDR3 runs to 12 residues. Germline V CDR1 and CDR2: ENHRY, SYGVKD. The CDR3 loop reads CAGATVPETQYF. CDR3 in DNA: TGTGCCGGCGCGACAGTTCCAGAGACCCAGTACTTC.

This clone was observed once. The chain couples TRBV18 to TRBJ1-2; D call uncertain. Per germline, CDR1 KGHSH and CDR2 LQKENI. V lost 6 bases and J lost 8, with 16 bases in between. The CDR3 is made up of 13 amino acids. The CDR3 here is CASSPGRGGGYTF. The CDR3 coding sequence is TGTGCCAGCTCTCCTGGACGCGGCGGGGGCTACACCTTC.

This chain joins TRBV4-1 and TRBJ1-1; 9 positions agree with TRBD1. V shed 1 base, J shed 7 bases, and the junction held 10 bases outside the gene matches. The CDR3 spans 16 residues. Germline V gene data show CDR1 as MGHRA and CDR2 as YSYEKL. In DNA form, the CDR3 reads TGCGCCAGCAGCCAAGGTCGGGACAGGGCTTACGGTGAAGCTTTCTTT. Translated: CASSQGRDRAYGEAFF.

In this sample, this clone turned up once. The V and J genes are TRBV19 and TRBJ1-2; 8 nucleotides match TRBD1. This CDR3 is 13 amino acids long. Germline CDR1 is LNHDA and CDR2 is SQIVND (reference sequence). After removal of 6 bases from V and 4 bases from J, the junction contained 4 bases not matched to a gene. In nucleotides, the CDR3 is TGTGCCAGTAGGGACAGGGATACCTATGGCTACACCTTC. It is translated as CASRDRDTYGYTF.

The chain carries TRBV6-5 and TRBJ1-3, with D perhaps TRBD1 (5 bases). Germline-derived CDR1 and CDR2 are MNHEY and SVGAGI. This CDR3 region has 16 residues. V gave up 0 bases and J gave up 2 bases, with 11 bases separating them. CDR3 sequence reads: CASSYSLGGAGNTIYF. In DNA form, the CDR3 reads TGTGCCAGCAGTTACTCTCTCGGGGGGGCTGGAAACACCATATATTTT.

The CDR3 protein is CASSPRGTGGSYEQYF. In DNA form, the CDR3 reads TGTGCCAGCAGTCCAAGGGGGACAGGGGGTTCCTACGAGCAGTACTTC. The rearrangement uses TRBV3-1 (or the pseudogene TRBV3-2) and TRBJ2-7, with 11 bases that match TRBD1. This CDR3 has 16 residues. V was clipped by 6 bases and J by 1 base; unmatched bases: 8. Germline CDR1 and CDR2: LGHDT and YNNKEL (reference sequence).

This clone appeared many times. The rearrangement links TRBV9 to TRBJ1-3, with 8 bases fitting TRBD1. The CDR3 loop spans 15 amino acids. Germline V CDR1 and CDR2: SGDLS, YYNGEE. The junction had 11 bases not matched to a gene; V was cut back by 4 bases and J by 8 bases. In DNA form, the CDR3 reads TGTGCCAGCAGCCGAACGGACGGACAGGGAGACACCATATATTTT. Translated: CASSRTDGQGDTIYF.

The V gene is TRBV25-1, the J gene TRBJ2-2, with D perhaps matching TRBD2 (6 bases). Trimming shortened V by 2 bases and J by 6 bases, and 16 bases separated the two germline ends. CDR1 and CDR2 (germline): MGHDK, SYGVNS. The CDR3 is made up of 16 amino acids. The CDR3 protein is CASSEPGGGWAGELFF. CDR3 sequence (DNA): TGTGCCAGCAGTGAACCCGGGGGAGGATGGGCCGGGGAGCTGTTTTTT.

The CDR3 DNA is TGTGCCAGCAGTTCACCGAGTTCTCAAGAGACCCAGTACTTC. Translated: CASSSPSSQETQYF. The chain uses TRBV27 and TRBJ2-5; unclear D gene. Germline CDR1 reads MNHEY; CDR2 reads SMNVEV (reference sequence). The CDR3 loop spans 14 amino acids. Trimming left V 4 bases short and J 2 bases short, with 11 bases between.

The count of this clone is one. The chain joins TRBV6-6 to TRBJ2-4; 8 nucleotides agree with TRBD2. The CDR3 is 14 amino acids. Germline V gene data show CDR1 as MNHNY and CDR2 as SVGAGI (reference sequence). J gave up 3 bases and V 7 bases, and 5 bases lay outside the gene matches. The CDR3 nucleotides are TGTGCCAGCACGGGGGGGCGAGGCAAAAACATTCAGTACTTC. Translation: CASTGGRGKNIQYF.

The chain carries TRBV6-5 and TRBJ1-2; 9 nucleotides align to TRBD1. V shed 11 bases, J shed 4 bases, and the junction held 11 bases outside the gene matches. The germline gives CDR1 MNHEY, CDR2 SVGAGI. The CDR3 is made up of 14 amino acids. The CDR3 is CACQTGGAGYGYTF. The CDR3 coding sequence is TGTGCCTGCCAAACAGGGGGCGCGGGCTATGGCTACACCTTC.

This chain links TRBV15 with TRBJ2-1, with D perhaps TRBD1 (6 bases). This CDR3 contains 14 residues. The germline CDR1 and CDR2 sequences are LNHNV and YYDKDF (reference sequence). The ends were cut back, 0 bases at V and 5 bases at J, with 8 bases in the middle. As DNA, the CDR3 is TGTGCCACCAGCAGAGATACAGGGAACAATGAGCAGTTCTTC. It translates to CATSRDTGNNEQFF.

As regards this clone: One end of the junction varies from germline; a read error may be responsible. The chain recombines TRBV2 with TRBJ2-1, with 10 bases identical to TRBD2. Germline V gene sequence: CDR1 SNHLY, CDR2 FYNNEI. The CDR3 extends over 24 amino acids. The CDR3 is CASSEGLRGREASGSVVTNNERFF. The CDR3 DNA reads as TGTGCCAGCAGTGAGGGTTTAAGGGGGCGCGAGGCTAGCGGGAGTGTTGTCACGAACAATGAGCGGTTCTTC. Combining the CDR3 with reference TRBV2 and TRBJ2-1 gives the whole variable domain EPEVTQTPSHQVTQMGQEVILRCVPISNHLYFYWYRQILGQKVEFLVSFYNNEISEKSEIFDDQFSVERPDGSNFTLKIRSTKLEDSAMYFCASSEGLRGREASGSVVTNNERFFGPGTRLTVL.

This sequence joins TRBV5-1 and TRBJ1-1; no clear D. V was shortened by 1 base and J by 4 bases, with 11 bases between the two germline ends. Germline V gives CDR1 SGHRS, CDR2 YFSETQ. This CDR3 is 14 amino acids long. For the CDR3, the DNA is TGCGCCAGCAGCTTGCAGGATGGGAGCACTGAAGCTTTCTTT. It yields the protein CASSLQDGSTEAFF.

The V and J genes are TRBV27 and TRBJ2-7; D unresolved. Germline lookup yields CDR1 MNHEY and CDR2 SMNVEV (reference sequence). The CDR3 loop spans 13 amino acids. The V end lost 0 bases, the J end lost 3 bases, and 6 bases lay between the germline ends. In DNA, the CDR3 is TGTGCCAGCAGTTTATCACAGTACTACGAGCAGTACTTC. The encoded protein is CASSLSQYYEQYF.

This chain joins TRBV9 and TRBJ1-5; TRBD1 matches 8 bases. Germline V lookup: CDR1 SGDLS, CDR2 YYNGEE. Trimming took 0 bases from V and 5 from J; bases not matched to a gene: 4. This CDR3 is built from 15 residues. The CDR3 region is CASSVGLTGDQPQHF. CDR3 sequence (DNA): TGTGCCAGCAGCGTAGGTCTGACAGGGGATCAGCCCCAGCATTTT.

The J gene is TRBJ2-1, the V gene TRBV11-3; TRBD1 matches 8 bases. The CDR3 loop spans 16 amino acids. From germline, CDR1 is SGHNT and CDR2 YENEEA. J was trimmed by 4 bases and V by 0 bases; bases with no gene match: 5. The CDR3 bases are TGTGCCAGCAGCTTAGAACAGGGGGGAACTTACAATGAGCAGTTCTTC. Protein product: CASSLEQGGTYNEQFF.

The chain couples TRBV5-4 to TRBJ1-2, with D possibly being TRBD1 (5 bases). V was trimmed by 0 bases and J by 2 bases, leaving 5 bases between them. Germline CDR1 reads SGHNT; CDR2 reads YYREEE (reference sequence). This CDR3 is 13 amino acids long. This CDR3 is CASSLEGNYGYTF. The CDR3 DNA follows: TGTGCCAGCAGCTTGGAGGGGAACTATGGCTACACCTTC. Combining the CDR3 with reference TRBV5-4 and TRBJ1-2 gives the whole variable domain ETGVTQSPTHLIKTRGQQVTLRCSSQSGHNTVSWYQQALGQGPQFIFQYYREEENGRGNFPPRFSGLQFPNYSSELNVNALELDDSALYLCASSLEGNYGYTFGSGTRLTVV.

This clone was seen just once. The rearrangement joins TRBV5-1 to TRBJ2-5; 11 bases align to TRBD2. There are 16 residues in the CDR3. Germline CDR1 reads SGHRS; CDR2 reads YFSETQ. Trimming at V came to 2 bases and at J to 2 bases, leaving 5 bases not matched to a gene. CDR3 sequence (DNA): TGCGCCAGCAGCTTTGGTACTAGCGGGGGACAAGAGACCCAGTACTTC. Amino acids: CASSFGTSGGQETQYF. The full variable domain, rest sourced from reference TRBV5-1 and TRBJ2-5, is KAGVTQTPRYLIKTRGQQVTLSCSPISGHRSVSWYQQTPGQGLQFLFEYFSETQRNKGNFPGRFSGRQFSNSRSEMNVSTLELGDSALYLCASSFGTSGGQETQYFGPGTRLLVL.

This clone was seen repeatedly, ten times or more. The rearrangement uses TRBV7-9 and TRBJ2-1; 13 bases align to TRBD2. V was clipped by 4 bases and J by 3 bases; unmatched bases: 9. Germline V gives CDR1 SEHNR, CDR2 FQNEAQ (reference sequence). CDR3 length: 18 residues. This CDR3 is CASSSGLAGAFLYNEQFF. Written as DNA, the CDR3 is TGTGCCAGCAGCTCTGGACTAGCGGGGGCCTTCCTCTACAATGAGCAGTTCTTC.